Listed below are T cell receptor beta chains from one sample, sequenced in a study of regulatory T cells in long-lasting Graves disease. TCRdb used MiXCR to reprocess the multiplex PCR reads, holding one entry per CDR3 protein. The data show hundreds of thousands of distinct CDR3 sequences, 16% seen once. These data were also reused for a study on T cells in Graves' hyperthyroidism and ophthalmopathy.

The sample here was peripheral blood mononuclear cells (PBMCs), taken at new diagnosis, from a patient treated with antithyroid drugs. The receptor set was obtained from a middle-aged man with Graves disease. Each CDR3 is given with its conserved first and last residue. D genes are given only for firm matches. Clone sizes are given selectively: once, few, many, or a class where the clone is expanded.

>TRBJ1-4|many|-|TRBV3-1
TGTGCCAGCAGCTTATCGGGGAACAATGAAAAACTGTTTTTT
CASSLSGNNEKLFF
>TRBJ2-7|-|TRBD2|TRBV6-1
TGTGCCAGCAGTGAACTAGCGGGAGTGGCCTACGAGCAGTACTTC
CASSELAGVAYEQYF
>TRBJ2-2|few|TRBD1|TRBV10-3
TGTGCCATCCGGGACAGTGTCGCGAACACCGGGGAGCTGTTTTTT
CAIRDSVANTGELFF
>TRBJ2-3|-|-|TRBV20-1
TGCAGTGCCGAAACAAGGTCTGGGGGGCAGTATTTT
CSAETRSGGQYF
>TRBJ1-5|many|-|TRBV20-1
TGCAGTGCGACTCCTGCCAATCAGCCCCAGCATTTT
CSATPANQPQHF
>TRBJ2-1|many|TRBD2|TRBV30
TGTGCCTGGAGTGTACGGGGACTAGCGTCCAATGAGCAGTTCTTC
CAWSVRGLASNEQFF
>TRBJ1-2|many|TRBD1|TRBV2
TGTGCCAGCAGTGATCCCCGGACAGGAAGCGGCTACACCTTC
CASSDPRTGSGYTF
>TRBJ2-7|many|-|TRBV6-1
TGTGCCAGCAGTGAAGGGGACACCTACGAGCAGTACTTC
CASSEGDTYEQYF
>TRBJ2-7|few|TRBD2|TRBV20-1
TGCAGTGCTGGGGGAAGCGGGACCTCCTACGAGCAGTACTTC
CSAGGSGTSYEQYF
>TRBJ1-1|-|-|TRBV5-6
TGTGCCAGCAGCCTCAAGCTGAACACTGAAGCTTTCTTT
CASSLKLNTEAFF